This paragraph covers one T cell receptor beta chain sequence. The data are from a study of T cell changes during pregnancy in multiple sclerosis. Using immunoSEQ multiplex PCR, the repertoire was profiled, and TCRdb retains in-frame clones only, with some absent. The profile shows under 40,000 clones, roughly 90% of them singletons. Germline CDR1 KGHSH, CDR2 LQKENI. The ends were cut back, 6 bases at V and 1 base at J, with 16 bases in the middle. The CDR3 sequence is 16 residues long. This TCR came from a female donor in good health, enrolled as a control in a pregnancy study. Sequencing used peripheral blood, obtained in the second trimester of pregnancy. The chain joins TRBV18 to TRBJ1-5; possible D gene TRBD1, 5 bases. CDR3 residues: CASSGGGGSSNQPQHF. CDR3 bases: TGTGCCAGCTCGGGTGGCGGGGGGTCGAGCAATCAGCCCCAGCATTTT.